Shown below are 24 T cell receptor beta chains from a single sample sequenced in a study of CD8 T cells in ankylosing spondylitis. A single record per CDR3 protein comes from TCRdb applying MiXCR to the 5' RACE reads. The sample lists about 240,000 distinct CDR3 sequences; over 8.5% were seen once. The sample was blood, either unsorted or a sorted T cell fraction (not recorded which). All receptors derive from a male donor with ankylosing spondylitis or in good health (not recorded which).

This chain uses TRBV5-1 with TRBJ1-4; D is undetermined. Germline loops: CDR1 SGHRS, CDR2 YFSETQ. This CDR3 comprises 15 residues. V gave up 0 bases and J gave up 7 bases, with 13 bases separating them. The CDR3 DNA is TGCGCCAGCAGCTTGGCGGGTTTAAGCAGTGAAAAACTGTTTTTT. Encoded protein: CASSLAGLSSEKLFF.

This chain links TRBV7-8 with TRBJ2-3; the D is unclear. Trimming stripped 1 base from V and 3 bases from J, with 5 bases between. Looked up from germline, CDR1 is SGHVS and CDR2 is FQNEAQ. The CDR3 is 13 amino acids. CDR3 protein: CASSLVSTDTQYF. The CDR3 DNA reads TGTGCCAGCAGCTTAGTTTCGACAGATACGCAGTATTTT.

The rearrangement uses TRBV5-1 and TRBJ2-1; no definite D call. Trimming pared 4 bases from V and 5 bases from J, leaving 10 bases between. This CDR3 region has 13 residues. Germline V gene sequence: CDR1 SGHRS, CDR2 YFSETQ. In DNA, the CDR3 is TGCGCCAGCAGCCAGGACGCAGACAATGAGCAGTTCTTC. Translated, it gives CASSQDADNEQFF.

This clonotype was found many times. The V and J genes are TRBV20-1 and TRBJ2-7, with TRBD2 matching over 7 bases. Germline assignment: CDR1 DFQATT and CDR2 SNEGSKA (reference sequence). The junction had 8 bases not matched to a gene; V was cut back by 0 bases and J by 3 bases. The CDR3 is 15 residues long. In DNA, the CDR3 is TGCAGTGCTAGAGAGGGGAGGGTTCCCCTCTACGAGCAGTACTTC. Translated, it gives CSAREGRVPLYEQYF.

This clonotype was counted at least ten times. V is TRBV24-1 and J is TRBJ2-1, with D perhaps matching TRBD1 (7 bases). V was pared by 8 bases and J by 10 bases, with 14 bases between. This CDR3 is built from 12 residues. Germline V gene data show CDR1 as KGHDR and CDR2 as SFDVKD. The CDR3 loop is CATKRAGGEQFF. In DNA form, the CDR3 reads TGTGCCACCAAGCGCGCAGGGGGGGAGCAGTTCTTC.

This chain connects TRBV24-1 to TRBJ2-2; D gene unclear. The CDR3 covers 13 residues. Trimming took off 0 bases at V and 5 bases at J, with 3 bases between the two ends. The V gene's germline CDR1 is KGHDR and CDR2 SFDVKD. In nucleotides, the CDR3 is TGTGCCACCAGTGATTTGTATACCGGGGAGCTGTTTTTT. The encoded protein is CATSDLYTGELFF.

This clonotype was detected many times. CDR3 region: CASSPQGRAMDTQYF. The DNA of the CDR3 is TGCGCCAGCAGCCCACAGGGGCGGGCCATGGATACGCAGTATTTT. The gene calls are TRBV5-1 and TRBJ2-3, with 7 bases matching TRBD1. The ends lost 4 bases at V and 6 bases at J; junction bases unmatched: 11. The CDR3 has 15 residues. Germline-derived CDR1 and CDR2 are SGHRS and YFSETQ.

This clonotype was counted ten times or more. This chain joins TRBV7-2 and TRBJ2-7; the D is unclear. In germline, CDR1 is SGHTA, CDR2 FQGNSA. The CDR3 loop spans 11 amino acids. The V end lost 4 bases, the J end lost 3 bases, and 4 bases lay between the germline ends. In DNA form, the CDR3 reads TGTGCCAGCAGCTCCGACTACGAGCAGTACTTC. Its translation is CASSSDYEQYF.

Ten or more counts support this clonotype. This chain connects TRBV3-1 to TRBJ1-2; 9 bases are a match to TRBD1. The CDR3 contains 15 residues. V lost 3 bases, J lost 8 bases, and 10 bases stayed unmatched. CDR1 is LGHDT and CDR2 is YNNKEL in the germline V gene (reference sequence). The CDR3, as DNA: TGTGCCAGCAGCCACCTCGACAGGGGGGGACGGGGCTACACCTTC. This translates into CASSHLDRGGRGYTF.

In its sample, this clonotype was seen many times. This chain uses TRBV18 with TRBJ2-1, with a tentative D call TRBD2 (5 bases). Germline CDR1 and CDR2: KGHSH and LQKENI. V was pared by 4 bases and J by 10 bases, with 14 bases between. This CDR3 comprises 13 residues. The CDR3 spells CASSLGKLAEQFF. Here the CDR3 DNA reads TGTGCCAGCTCACTCGGGAAACTTGCGGAGCAGTTCTTC.

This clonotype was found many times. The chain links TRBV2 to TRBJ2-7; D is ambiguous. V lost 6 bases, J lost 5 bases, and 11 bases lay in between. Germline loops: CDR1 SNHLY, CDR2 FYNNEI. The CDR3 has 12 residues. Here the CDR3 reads CASRSLIDEQYF. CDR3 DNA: TGTGCCAGCAGAAGCCTTATAGACGAGCAGTACTTC.

The CDR3 coding sequence is TGCAGTGCTAGAGGACAGGAGGAGTTGAGTGGCTACACCTTC. Translated: CSARGQEELSGYTF. The chain carries TRBV20-1 and TRBJ1-2, with D tentatively TRBD1 (6 bases). Germline CDR1 DFQATT, CDR2 SNEGSKA (reference sequence). Trimming removed 1 base from V and 7 bases from J, with 16 bases in between. This CDR3 has 14 amino acids.

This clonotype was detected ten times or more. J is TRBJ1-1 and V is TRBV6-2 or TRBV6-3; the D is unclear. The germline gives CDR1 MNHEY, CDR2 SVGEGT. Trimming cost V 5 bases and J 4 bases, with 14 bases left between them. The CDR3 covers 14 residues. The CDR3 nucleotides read TGTGCCAGCAGTCAGGAGGAGGGCTTCACTGAAGCTTTCTTT. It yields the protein CASSQEEGFTEAFF.

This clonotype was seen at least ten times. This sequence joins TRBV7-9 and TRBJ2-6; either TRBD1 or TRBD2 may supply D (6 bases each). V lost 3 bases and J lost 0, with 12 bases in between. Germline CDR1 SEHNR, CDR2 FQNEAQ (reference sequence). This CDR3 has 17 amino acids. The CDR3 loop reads CASSLLGGLSGANVLTF. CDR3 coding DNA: TGTGCCAGCAGCTTGTTGGGGGGCCTCTCTGGGGCCAACGTCCTGACTTTC. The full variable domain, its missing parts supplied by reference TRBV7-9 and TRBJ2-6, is DTGVSQNPRHKITKRGQNVTFRCDPISEHNRLYWYRQTLGQGPEFLTYFQNEAQLEKSRLLSDRFSAERPKGSFSTLEIQRTEQGDSAMYLCASSLLGGLSGANVLTFGAGSRLTVL.

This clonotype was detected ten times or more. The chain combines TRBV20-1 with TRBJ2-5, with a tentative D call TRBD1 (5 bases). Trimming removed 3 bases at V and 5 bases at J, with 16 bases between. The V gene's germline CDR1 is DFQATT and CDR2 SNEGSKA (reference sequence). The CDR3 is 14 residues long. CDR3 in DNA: TGCAGTGCTAGGGCCAGGGAAGGATGGGAGACCCAGTACTTC. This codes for CSARAREGWETQYF.

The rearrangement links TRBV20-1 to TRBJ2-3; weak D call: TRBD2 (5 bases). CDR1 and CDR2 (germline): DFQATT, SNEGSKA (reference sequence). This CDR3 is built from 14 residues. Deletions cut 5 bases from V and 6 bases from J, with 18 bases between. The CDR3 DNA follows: TGCAGTGCTTACACTCGTCTTAGAGGGGATACGCAGTATTTT. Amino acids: CSAYTRLRGDTQYF.

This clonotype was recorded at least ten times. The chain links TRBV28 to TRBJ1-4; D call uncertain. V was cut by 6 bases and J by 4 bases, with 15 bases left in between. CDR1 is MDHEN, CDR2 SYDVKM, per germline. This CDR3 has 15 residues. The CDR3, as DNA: TGTGCCAGCAGCCCGCTAAAGGGTCTTAATGAAAAACTGTTTTTT. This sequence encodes CASSPLKGLNEKLFF.

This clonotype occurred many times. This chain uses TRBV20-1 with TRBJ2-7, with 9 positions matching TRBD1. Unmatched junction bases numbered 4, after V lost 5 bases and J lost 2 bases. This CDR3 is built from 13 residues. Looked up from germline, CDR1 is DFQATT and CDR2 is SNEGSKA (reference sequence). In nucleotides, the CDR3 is TGCAGTGCTCGACAGGGGGTGACCTACGAGCAGTACTTC. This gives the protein CSARQGVTYEQYF.

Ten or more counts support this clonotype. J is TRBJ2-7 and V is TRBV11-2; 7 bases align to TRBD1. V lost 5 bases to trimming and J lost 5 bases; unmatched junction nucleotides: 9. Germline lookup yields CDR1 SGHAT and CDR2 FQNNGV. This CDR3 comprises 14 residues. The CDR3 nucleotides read TGTGCCAGCAGCAAAATTACAGGGGTCCACGAGCAGTACTTC. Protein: CASSKITGVHEQYF. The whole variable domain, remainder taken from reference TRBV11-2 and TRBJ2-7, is EAGVAQSPRYKIIEKRQSVAFWCNPISGHATLYWYQQILGQGPKLLIQFQNNGVVDDSQLPKDRFSAERLKGVDSTLKIQPAKLEDSAVYLCASSKITGVHEQYFGPGTRLTVT.

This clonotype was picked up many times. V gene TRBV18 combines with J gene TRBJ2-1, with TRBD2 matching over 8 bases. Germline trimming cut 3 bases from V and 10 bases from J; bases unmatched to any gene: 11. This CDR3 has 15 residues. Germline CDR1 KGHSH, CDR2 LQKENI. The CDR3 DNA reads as TGTGCCAGCTCACCGGAGGGAGCGGGAGTTCGAGAGCAGTTCTTC. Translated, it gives CASSPEGAGVREQFF.

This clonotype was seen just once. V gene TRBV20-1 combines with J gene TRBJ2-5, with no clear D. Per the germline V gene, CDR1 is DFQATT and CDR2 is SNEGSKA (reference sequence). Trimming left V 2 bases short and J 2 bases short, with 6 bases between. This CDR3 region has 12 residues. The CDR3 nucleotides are TGCAGTGCTAGATGGAATCAAGAGACCCAGTACTTC. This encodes CSARWNQETQYF.

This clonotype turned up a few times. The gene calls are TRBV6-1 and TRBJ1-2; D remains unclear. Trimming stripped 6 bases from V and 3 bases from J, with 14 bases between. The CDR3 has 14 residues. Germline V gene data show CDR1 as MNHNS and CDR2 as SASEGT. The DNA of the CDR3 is TGTGCCAGCAGATCGCCCACCATTGACTATGGCTACACCTTC. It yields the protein CASRSPTIDYGYTF.

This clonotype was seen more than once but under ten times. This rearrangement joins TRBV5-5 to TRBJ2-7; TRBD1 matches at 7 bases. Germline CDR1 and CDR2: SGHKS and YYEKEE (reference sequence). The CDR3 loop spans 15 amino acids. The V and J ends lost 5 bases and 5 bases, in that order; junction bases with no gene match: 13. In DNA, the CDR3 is TGTGCCAGCAGTGACTTCCGGCGACAGGGCAACGAGCAGTACTTC. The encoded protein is CASSDFRRQGNEQYF.

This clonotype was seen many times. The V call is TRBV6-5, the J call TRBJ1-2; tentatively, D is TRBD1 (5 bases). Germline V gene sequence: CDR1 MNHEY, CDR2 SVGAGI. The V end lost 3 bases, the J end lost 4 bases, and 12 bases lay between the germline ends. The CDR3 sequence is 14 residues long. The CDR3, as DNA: TGTGCCAGCAGTTATTCCAGGGAGACCTATGGCTACACCTTC. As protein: CASSYSRETYGYTF.